A selection of T cell receptor beta chains follows, all from one sample in a study of shared clonotypes between healthy human individuals. TCRdb keeps only in-frame clones here, not all; method: immunoSEQ multiplex PCR. The sample records 2 million to 3 million clones, 93% being singletons. The sequenced material came from naive CD4+ T cells from PBMCs. Receptors originate from a man younger than 30 in good health. Some clones in this sample may be carry-over from other donors' samples. CDR3s include the opening cysteine and the closing phenylalanine or tryptophan. Size is omitted from some rows. Given values are once, few, many or a class for expanded clones.

v_gene: TRBV9; j_gene: TRBJ1-2; abundance: NA; CDR3aa: CASSVNGGGYGYTF
v_gene: TRBV28; j_gene: TRBJ1-5; abundance: NA; CDR3aa: CASSLAGGPQHF
v_gene: TRBV28; j_gene: TRBJ2-6; abundance: once; CDR3aa: CASTLRGTAGANVLTF
v_gene: TRBV7-6; j_gene: TRBJ2-3; abundance: NA; CDR3aa: CASSTLSPDTQYF
v_gene: TRBV7-2; j_gene: TRBJ1-1; abundance: NA; CDR3aa: CAVRQGEFTEAFF
v_gene: TRBV28; j_gene: TRBJ2-1; abundance: NA; CDR3aa: CASSLRTSGRGEQFF
v_gene: TRBV6-1; j_gene: TRBJ2-7; abundance: NA; CDR3aa: CASSGGQGQYF
v_gene: TRBV10-3; j_gene: TRBJ1-5; abundance: NA; CDR3aa: CAISERRTGDQPQHF
v_gene: TRBV30; j_gene: TRBJ2-3; abundance: NA; CDR3aa: CAWSWARLSTDTQYF
v_gene: TRBV9; j_gene: TRBJ2-3; abundance: NA; CDR3aa: CASSVGRDTDTQYF
v_gene: TRBV27; j_gene: TRBJ1-2; abundance: NA; CDR3aa: CASSLEGSGYGYTF
v_gene: TRBV21-1; j_gene: TRBJ2-3; abundance: NA; CDR3aa: CASSKLITSGRALRDTQYF
v_gene: TRBV19; j_gene: TRBJ2-4; abundance: NA; CDR3aa: CASSMVTGRNIQYF
v_gene: TRBV5-1; j_gene: TRBJ2-2; abundance: NA; CDR3aa: CASSFTSGITGELFF
v_gene: TRBV19; j_gene: TRBJ1-4; abundance: NA; CDR3aa: CASRIPGQVKLFF
v_gene: TRBV29-1; j_gene: TRBJ2-7; abundance: NA; CDR3aa: CSVQTGDEQYF
v_gene: TRBV10-1; j_gene: TRBJ2-7; abundance: NA; CDR3aa: CAIPGLAGKGYEQYF
v_gene: TRBV7-3; j_gene: TRBJ2-3; abundance: NA; CDR3aa: CASSLVPLASVGTDTQYF
v_gene: TRBV5-1; j_gene: TRBJ1-1; abundance: NA; CDR3aa: CASSSKGQGATEAFF
v_gene: TRBV5-4; j_gene: TRBJ2-5; abundance: NA; CDR3aa: CASSSTGVETQYF
v_gene: TRBV7-2; j_gene: TRBJ1-1; abundance: once; CDR3aa: CASSPRGDMEAFF
v_gene: TRBV4-1; j_gene: TRBJ1-2; abundance: NA; CDR3aa: CASYRGFGQVTYGYTF
v_gene: TRBV9; j_gene: TRBJ2-2; abundance: NA; CDR3aa: CASSGGTGETGELFF
v_gene: TRBV4-3; j_gene: TRBJ2-2; abundance: NA; CDR3aa: CASSRVLAGGSGNTGELFF
v_gene: TRBV11-2; j_gene: TRBJ2-7; abundance: once; CDR3aa: CASSQRMQGRYYEQYF
v_gene: TRBV6-6; j_gene: TRBJ2-1; abundance: NA; CDR3aa: CASSYLTGTGEFF
v_gene: TRBV4-1; j_gene: TRBJ1-5; abundance: NA; CDR3aa: CASSQAVSFREPQHF
v_gene: TRBV10-3; j_gene: TRBJ2-1; abundance: NA; CDR3aa: CAISEVGNEQFF
v_gene: TRBV5-1; j_gene: TRBJ1-2; abundance: NA; CDR3aa: CASSPGQEFDGYTF
v_gene: TRBV25-1; j_gene: TRBJ2-1; abundance: NA; CDR3aa: CASSESGAGGGNEQFF